This T cell receptor (beta chain) was documented in a study of molecular identifiers for immune sequencing clone quantification. This clonotype was recorded at least ten times. The germline V and J ends were trimmed by 5 bases and 4 bases, with 21 bases remaining between them. Per germline, CDR1 DFQATT and CDR2 SNEGSKA (reference sequence). The CDR3 is 16 amino acids. TCRdb ran MiXCR on the PCR reads and lists one entry per CDR3 protein. This sample yields about 40,000 distinct CDR3 sequences, of which 24% are seen a single time; approximately 0.89% belongs to the top ten. Specimen: naive CD8+ T cells from blood, with Jurkat cell RNA spiked in. The subset denotes: FACS-sorted CD8+CD4-CCR7+CD45RA+ naive T cells. The TCR comes from a human donor in good health. Some libraries in this study had Jurkat cell RNA spiked in. The chain employs TRBV20-1 and TRBJ2-4; perhaps D is TRBD1 or TRBD2 (5 bases each). The CDR3 nucleotides read TGCAGTGCTCCGACACCGGGACCGACAACAAAAAACATTCAGTACTTC. Residues: CSAPTPGPTTKNIQYF.